This entry lists 23 T cell receptor beta chains sequenced from one sample in a study of blood T cell repertoires in COVID-19. Profiling relied on immunoSEQ multiplex PCR, and the TCRdb table lists in-frame clones only, not all of them. The sample carries some 120,000 clones, under 95% recorded once. The sequenced sample consisted of peripheral blood. These receptors originate from a man aged 55 to 70 with COVID-19, enrolled during active disease.

This sequence joins TRBV4-1 and TRBJ1-1; D is undetermined. CDR1 MGHRA and CDR2 YSYEKL come from the germline V gene. V was trimmed by 0 bases and J by 4 bases, leaving 12 bases between them. The CDR3 sequence is 15 residues long. The CDR3 here is CASSQEEDPGTEAFF. The CDR3 DNA is TGCGCCAGCAGCCAAGAGGAGGACCCGGGCACTGAAGCTTTCTTT.

The rearrangement links TRBV29-1 to TRBJ2-1; 10 bases are a match to TRBD2. The CDR3 loop spans 14 amino acids. The V and J ends lost 2 bases and 8 bases, in that order; junction bases with no gene match: 6. Germline assignment: CDR1 SQVTM and CDR2 ANQGSEA. CDR3 residues: CSVESLAGVDEQFF. Here the CDR3 DNA reads TGCAGCGTTGAAAGTCTAGCGGGAGTTGATGAGCAGTTCTTC.

The gene calls are TRBV28 and TRBJ1-1, with D maybe TRBD1 (5 bases). The CDR3 spans 14 residues. Germline-derived CDR1 and CDR2 are MDHEN and SYDVKM. Trimming cost V 2 bases and J 4 bases, with 11 bases left between them. The CDR3 coding sequence is TGTGCCAGCAGTTTAGGGGGGGACCTCACTGAAGCTTTCTTT. This gives the protein CASSLGGDLTEAFF. The whole variable domain, remainder taken from reference TRBV28 and TRBJ1-1, is DVKVTQSSRYLVKRTGEKVFLECVQDMDHENMFWYRQDPGLGLRLIYFSYDVKMKEKGDIPEGYSVSREKKERFSLILESASTNQTSMYLCASSLGGDLTEAFFGQGTRLTVV.

The rearrangement uses TRBV2 and TRBJ2-5, with 8 bases fitting TRBD2. CDR1 and CDR2 from the germline V gene are SNHLY and FYNNEI. The CDR3 sequence is 14 residues long. V shed 3 bases and J 7 bases; nucleotides not matched to a gene: 7. CDR3 amino acids: CASSEWGAGATQYF. CDR3 bases: TGTGCCAGCAGTGAGTGGGGAGCGGGGGCGACCCAGTACTTC.

This sequence joins TRBV28 and TRBJ1-2; TRBD1 agrees at 11 bases. CDR3 size: 13 residues. Germline V gene data show CDR1 as MDHEN and CDR2 as SYDVKM. The ends lost 6 bases at V and 4 bases at J; junction bases unmatched: 1. The CDR3 protein is CASSGTGGYGYTF. CDR3 coding DNA: TGTGCCAGCAGCGGGACAGGGGGCTATGGCTACACCTTC.

The V call is TRBV9, the J call TRBJ2-4; 8 nucleotides line up with TRBD2. The CDR3 is made up of 14 amino acids. The ends lost 4 bases at V and 7 bases at J; junction bases unmatched: 7. Germline CDR1 is SGDLS and CDR2 is YYNGEE. In DNA, the CDR3 is TGTGCCAGCAGCCCCGGGAGGGCCGGGAACATTCAGTACTTC. This encodes CASSPGRAGNIQYF.

The chain recombines TRBV7-8 with TRBJ2-5, with no clear D. Germline V gene data show CDR1 as SGHVS and CDR2 as FQNEAQ. CDR3 size: 13 residues. Between the trimmed V and J ends, which lost 1 base and 5 bases, there was a span of 8 bases. The CDR3 nucleotides are TGTGCCAGCAGCTTAGGGATGGAGGAGACCCAGTACTTC. Translating it yields CASSLGMEETQYF.

The chain employs TRBV3-1 (or the pseudogene TRBV3-2) and TRBJ2-7; perhaps TRBD2 as D (5 bases). The CDR3 sequence is 13 residues long. Germline values: CDR1 LGHDT, CDR2 YNNKEL (reference sequence). V was pared by 3 bases and J by 5 bases, with 11 bases between. CDR3 DNA sequence: TGTGCCAGCAGCCACTTACACGGGGACGAGCAGTACTTC. Encoded protein: CASSHLHGDEQYF.

This chain links TRBV27 with TRBJ1-5; D is undetermined. The CDR3 contains 15 residues. Between the trimmed V and J ends, which lost 7 bases and 0 bases, there was a span of 13 bases. Germline loops: CDR1 MNHEY, CDR2 SMNVEV (reference sequence). CDR3 coding DNA: TGTGCCAGCATCCACCTAAACGATAGCAATCAGCCCCAGCATTTT. The encoded protein is CASIHLNDSNQPQHF.

The CDR3 loop reads CSVGQAGTGELFF. The CDR3 DNA is TGCAGCGTTGGACAGGCGGGCACCGGGGAGCTGTTTTTT. The chain carries TRBV29-1 and TRBJ2-2, with TRBD1 as a possible D gene (6 bases). The CDR3 is 13 residues long. V was cut by 4 bases and J by 4 bases, with 10 bases left in between. Germline CDR1 is SQVTM and CDR2 is ANQGSEA.

The CDR3 reads CASGREGYNEQFF. In DNA, the CDR3 is TGTGCCAGCGGGCGGGAGGGGTACAATGAGCAGTTCTTC. V and J are TRBV2 and TRBJ2-1; 9 bases agree with TRBD2. Looked up from germline, CDR1 is SNHLY and CDR2 is FYNNEI. V shed 8 bases and J 4 bases; nucleotides not matched to a gene: 3. This CDR3 contains 13 residues.

The rearrangement joins TRBV10-3 to TRBJ1-3, with D tentatively TRBD1 (6 bases). This CDR3 has 15 amino acids. Germline V gene data show CDR1 as ENHRY and CDR2 as SYGVKD. V dropped 5 bases and J dropped 2 bases, with 13 bases sitting between them. This CDR3 is CAISNTGFPGNTIYF. The CDR3, as DNA: TGTGCCATCAGTAACACAGGGTTTCCTGGAAACACCATATATTTT.

The chain is built from TRBV27 and TRBJ2-3; D call uncertain. The V gene's germline CDR1 is MNHEY and CDR2 SMNVEV (reference sequence). The CDR3 has 13 residues. V was pared by 3 bases and J by 1 base, with 5 bases between. The CDR3 loop is CASSFYGTDTQYF. Here the CDR3 DNA reads TGTGCCAGCAGTTTTTATGGCACAGATACGCAGTATTTT.

The chain uses TRBV7-9 and TRBJ1-1, with 9 bases that match TRBD1. Germline trimming cut 1 base from V and 3 bases from J; bases unmatched to any gene: 0. The CDR3 loop spans 14 amino acids. The V gene's germline CDR1 is SEHNR and CDR2 FQNEAQ (reference sequence). The CDR3 DNA is TGTGCCAGCAGCTTAGGACAGGGGGACACTGAAGCTTTCTTT. As protein: CASSLGQGDTEAFF.

This clone has more than one count but fewer than ten. V and J are TRBV20-1 and TRBJ2-7; 10 bases fit TRBD1. Germline V gene data show CDR1 as DFQATT and CDR2 as SNEGSKA (reference sequence). The CDR3 consists of 11 residues. CDR3 residues: CSGTGVGEQYF. CDR3 nucleotide sequence: TGCAGCGGGACAGGGGTCGGCGAGCAGTACTTC.

The genes are TRBV7-2 and TRBJ1-2; D not resolved. Germline V gives CDR1 SGHTA, CDR2 FQGNSA. The CDR3 sequence is 12 residues long. V dropped 2 bases and J dropped 9 bases, with 10 bases sitting between them. The CDR3, as DNA: TGTGCCAGCAGCTTAAGCCTGGAGAGCTACACCTTC. It yields the protein CASSLSLESYTF.

With respect to this clone: At one end the junction does not follow the germline gene, possibly because of a read error. V usage is TRBV7-3 and J usage is TRBJ1-6, with D perhaps TRBD1 (6 bases). Germline CDR1 SGHTA, CDR2 FQGTGA. The CDR3 extends over 14 amino acids. CDR3 loop: CASSVTGTNSPLHF. As DNA, the CDR3 is TGTGCCAGCAGCGTAACAGGGACAAATTCACCCCTCCACTTT.

The chain couples TRBV28 to TRBJ2-7; D not certain. Germline CDR1 is MDHEN and CDR2 is SYDVKM. V was trimmed by 5 bases and J by 5 bases, leaving 10 bases between them. The CDR3 has 12 amino acids. The CDR3: CASSPPQNEQYF. CDR3 nucleotide sequence: TGTGCCAGCAGTCCCCCCCAGAACGAGCAGTACTTC.

This chain uses TRBV9 with TRBJ2-3, with a possible D match to TRBD1 (5 bases). Germline CDR1 SGDLS, CDR2 YYNGEE. The CDR3 runs to 12 residues. Trimming shortened V by 3 bases and J by 3 bases, and 5 bases separated the two germline ends. The DNA for the CDR3 is TGTGCCAGCAGCGAGGGGACAGATACGCAGTATTTT. Amino acid sequence: CASSEGTDTQYF.

This clone has only a few counts. The CDR3 is CASSVEYPYNEQFF. CDR3 nucleotide sequence: TGTGCCAGCAGTGTAGAGTATCCCTACAATGAGCAGTTCTTC. The rearrangement links TRBV6-4 to TRBJ2-1; no reliable D call. The germline V and J ends were trimmed by 4 bases and 2 bases, with 9 bases remaining between them. Germline assignment: CDR1 MRHNA and CDR2 SNTAGT. This CDR3 is 14 amino acids long.

The chain has TRBV5-5 and TRBJ2-7, with a possible D match to TRBD1 (6 bases). This CDR3 is built from 13 residues. In germline, CDR1 is SGHKS, CDR2 YYEKEE (reference sequence). Trimming removed 3 bases from V and 4 bases from J, with 11 bases in between. The CDR3 loop is CASSWETGYEQYF. As DNA, the CDR3 is TGTGCCAGCAGCTGGGAGACAGGATACGAGCAGTACTTC.

The chain uses TRBV5-8 and TRBJ2-1; 8 nucleotides agree with TRBD1. V lost 3 bases, J lost 2 bases, and 4 bases stayed unmatched. CDR1 SGHTS and CDR2 YDEGEE come from the germline V gene. CDR3 size: 15 residues. This chain's CDR3 is CASSYRTGTYNEQFF. DNA of the CDR3: TGTGCCAGCAGCTACAGGACAGGGACCTACAATGAGCAGTTCTTC.

This chain connects TRBV3-1 (or the pseudogene TRBV3-2) to TRBJ2-1, with 10 nucleotides matching TRBD2. V lost 4 bases, J lost 5 bases, and 14 bases stayed unmatched. The germline CDR1 and CDR2 sequences are LGHDT and YNNKEL (reference sequence). The CDR3 extends over 18 amino acids. CDR3 bases: TGTGCCAGCAGCCCAGGACTAGCGGCGGAGAGAGGCGACAATGAGCAGTTCTTC. Translation gives CASSPGLAAERGDNEQFF.